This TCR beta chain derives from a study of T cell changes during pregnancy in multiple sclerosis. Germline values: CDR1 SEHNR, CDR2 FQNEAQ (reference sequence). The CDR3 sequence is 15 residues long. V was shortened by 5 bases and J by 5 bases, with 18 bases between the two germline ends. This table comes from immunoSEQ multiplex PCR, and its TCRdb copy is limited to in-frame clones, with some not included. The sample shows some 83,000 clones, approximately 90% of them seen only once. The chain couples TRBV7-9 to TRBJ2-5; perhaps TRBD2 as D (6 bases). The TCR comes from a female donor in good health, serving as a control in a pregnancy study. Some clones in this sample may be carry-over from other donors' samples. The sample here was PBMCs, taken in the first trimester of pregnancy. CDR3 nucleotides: TGTGCCAGCAGCATTGAGGGACTGCCCACGGAGACCCAGTACTTC. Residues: CASSIEGLPTETQYF. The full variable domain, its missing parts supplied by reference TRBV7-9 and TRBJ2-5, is DTGVSQNPRHKITKRGQNVTFRCDPISEHNRLYWYRQTLGQGPEFLTYFQNEAQLEKSRLLSDRFSAERPKGSFSTLEIQRTEQGDSAMYLCASSIEGLPTETQYFGPGTRLLVL.